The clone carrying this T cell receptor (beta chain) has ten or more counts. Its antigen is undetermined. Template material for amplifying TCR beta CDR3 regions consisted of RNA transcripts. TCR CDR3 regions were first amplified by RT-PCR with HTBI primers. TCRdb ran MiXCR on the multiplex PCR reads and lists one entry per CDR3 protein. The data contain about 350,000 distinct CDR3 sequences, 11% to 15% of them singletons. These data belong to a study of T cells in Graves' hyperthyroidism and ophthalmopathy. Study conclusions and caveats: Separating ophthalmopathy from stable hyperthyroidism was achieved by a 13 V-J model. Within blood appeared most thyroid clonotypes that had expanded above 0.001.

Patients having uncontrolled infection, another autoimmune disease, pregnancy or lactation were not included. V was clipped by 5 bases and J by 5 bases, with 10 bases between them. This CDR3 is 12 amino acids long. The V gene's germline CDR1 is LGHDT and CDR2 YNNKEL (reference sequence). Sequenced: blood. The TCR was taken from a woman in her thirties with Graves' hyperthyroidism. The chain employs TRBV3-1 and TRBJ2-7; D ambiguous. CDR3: CASSERENEQYF. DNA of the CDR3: TGTGCCAGCAGCGAACGCGAGAACGAGCAGTACTTC.